Listed below are T cell receptor beta chains from one sample, sequenced in a study of technical replicates of blood from a handful of donors. The table came from immunoSEQ multiplex PCR; TCRdb's copy has only in-frame clones and leaves some out. This table holds roughly 50,000 clones, about 95% found once. Sequencing was carried out using PBMCs. These receptors originate from a human donor in good health. Some clones in this sample may be carry-over from other donors' samples. Both conserved end residues are part of each CDR3. A D gene is named only where the DNA matches it firmly.

j_gene | v_gene | d_gene | CDR3aa | CDR3nt
TRBJ2-7 | TRBV6-6 | - | CASSPEQFLEQYF | TGTGCCAGCAGCCCTGAACAGTTTCTGGAGCAGTACTTC
TRBJ2-7 | TRBV29-1 | - | CSVGLNFYEQYF | TGCAGCGTTGGACTTAACTTCTACGAGCAGTACTTC
TRBJ1-6 | TRBV7-8 | - | CASTDWGDNSPLHF | TGTGCCAGCACCGACTGGGGGGATAATTCACCCCTCCACTTT
TRBJ2-3 | TRBV6-6 | TRBD2 | CASRLLAGGPDTQYF | TGTGCCAGCAGATTACTAGCGGGAGGGCCGGATACGCAGTATTTT
TRBJ2-7 | TRBV5-6 | TRBD1 | CASSRTGAEQYF | TGTGCCAGCAGCAGGACAGGGGCCGAGCAGTACTTC
TRBJ2-7 | TRBV27 | - | CASSPLITGGFEQYF | TGTGCCAGCAGTCCTCTAATAACGGGGGGCTTTGAGCAGTACTTC
TRBJ1-6 | TRBV5-1 | - | CASSDHDPGGSKYSPLHF | TGCGCCAGCAGCGATCATGATCCGGGGGGGTCGAAATATTCACCCCTCCACTTT
TRBJ2-7 | TRBV2 | - | CASSEGRQGEQYF | TGTGCCAGCAGTGAAGGGCGCCAGGGCGAGCAGTACTTC
TRBJ2-3 | TRBV11-1 | - | CASSPGGLTDTQYF | TGTGCCAGCAGTCCGGGGGGCCTCACAGATACGCAGTATTTT
TRBJ1-5 | TRBV7-8 | TRBD1 | CASSRDSLGNQPQHF | TGTGCCAGCAGCCGGGACAGCCTTGGCAATCAGCCCCAGCATTTT
TRBJ2-7 | TRBV18 | TRBD2 | CASSPFPGASGTRHEQYF | TGTGCCAGCTCACCATTCCCCGGAGCTAGCGGGACGCGGCACGAGCAGTACTTC
TRBJ1-5 | TRBV7-9 | - | CASSPEGRQPQHF | TGTGCCAGCAGCCCAGAGGGAAGGCAGCCCCAGCATTTT
TRBJ2-7 | TRBV6-6 | - | CASSYGRDYEQYF | TGTGCCAGCAGTTACGGCAGGGACTACGAGCAGTACTTC
TRBJ1-5 | TRBV12-5 | - | CASGFEGVGQPQHF | TGTGCTAGTGGTTTCGAGGGAGTAGGTCAGCCCCAGCATTTT
TRBJ2-4 | TRBV11-2 | TRBD2 | CASRTTSGRAKNIQYF | TGTGCCAGCAGAACGACTAGCGGGAGAGCCAAAAACATTCAGTACTTC
TRBJ2-5 | TRBV7-3 | - | CASSLEGEETQYF | TGTGCCAGCAGCTTAGAGGGCGAAGAGACCCAGTACTTC
TRBJ2-7 | TRBV5-5 | TRBD2 | CASSLFAGTSAEQYF | TGTGCCAGCAGCTTGTTTGCCGGGACTAGCGCCGAGCAGTACTTC
TRBJ2-5 | TRBV7-9 | - | CASSGGGRRETQYF | TGTGCCAGCAGCGGGGGGGGCAGGAGGGAGACCCAGTACTTC
TRBJ1-2 | TRBV30 | - | CAWSALGGYGYTF | TGTGCCTGGAGTGCCTTGGGGGGATATGGCTACACCTTC
TRBJ1-2 | TRBV19 | - | CASSGPYGGGYGYTF | TGTGCCAGTAGTGGCCCTTATGGGGGAGGCTATGGCTACACCTTC
TRBJ2-7 | TRBV18 | - | CASSPRGFPGSPYEQYF | TGTGCCAGCTCACCACGAGGGTTTCCGGGAAGTCCCTACGAGCAGTACTTC
TRBJ2-1 | TRBV7-9 | TRBD2 | CASSSYTTSGTYNEQFF | TGTGCCAGCAGCTCGTATACGACTAGCGGAACCTACAATGAGCAGTTCTTC
TRBJ1-6 | TRBV4-3 | TRBD1 | CASSPRTGDPYNSPLHF | TGCGCCAGCAGCCCAAGGACAGGGGACCCTTATAATTCACCCCTCCACTTT
TRBJ2-5 | TRBV5-1 | TRBD1 | CASRRTGDFQETQYF | TGCGCCAGCAGGAGGACAGGGGATTTTCAAGAGACCCAGTACTTC
TRBJ2-2 | TRBV7-3 | TRBD2 | CASSSSGGGTGELFF | TGTGCCAGCAGCTCTAGCGGGGGAGGCACCGGGGAGCTGTTTTTT
TRBJ2-7 | TRBV5-4 | TRBD2 | CASSPWTSGGNYEQYF | TGTGCCAGCAGCCCATGGACTAGCGGGGGGAACTACGAGCAGTACTTC
TRBJ2-4 | TRBV29-1 | - | CSVGQGTNIQYF | TGCAGCGTTGGGCAGGGTACAAACATTCAGTACTTC